This T cell receptor beta chain appears in the sequencing data of a study of technical replicates of blood from several donors. The CDR3 sequence is 15 residues long. Trimming removed 6 bases from V and 8 bases from J, with 17 bases in between. Germline assignment: CDR1 SNHLY and CDR2 FYNNEI. Data came from immunoSEQ multiplex PCR; TCRdb stores just in-frame clones and leaves some out. The table records some 68,000 clones, nearly 97% of them present only once. The sequence derives from a human donor in good health. The sequencing input was T cells isolated from PBMCs. V usage is TRBV2 and J usage is TRBJ1-6; no reliable D call. In DNA form, the CDR3 reads TGTGCCAGCAGACCGCCGAGGAAGGCGGATTCACCCCTCCACTTT. Amino acids: CASRPPRKADSPLHF.